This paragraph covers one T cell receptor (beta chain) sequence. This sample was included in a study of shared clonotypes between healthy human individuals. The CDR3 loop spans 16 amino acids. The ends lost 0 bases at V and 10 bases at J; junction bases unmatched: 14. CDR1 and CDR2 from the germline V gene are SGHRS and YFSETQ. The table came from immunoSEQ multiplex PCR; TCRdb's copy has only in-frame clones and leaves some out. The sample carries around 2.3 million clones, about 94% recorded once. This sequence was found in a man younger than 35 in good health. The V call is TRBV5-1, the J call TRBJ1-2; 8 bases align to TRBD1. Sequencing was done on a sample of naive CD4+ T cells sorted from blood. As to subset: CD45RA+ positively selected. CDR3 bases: TGCGCCAGCAGCTTGGACTCAGGGGGCTCGCAAGGACACTACACCTTC. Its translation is CASSLDSGGSQGHYTF.